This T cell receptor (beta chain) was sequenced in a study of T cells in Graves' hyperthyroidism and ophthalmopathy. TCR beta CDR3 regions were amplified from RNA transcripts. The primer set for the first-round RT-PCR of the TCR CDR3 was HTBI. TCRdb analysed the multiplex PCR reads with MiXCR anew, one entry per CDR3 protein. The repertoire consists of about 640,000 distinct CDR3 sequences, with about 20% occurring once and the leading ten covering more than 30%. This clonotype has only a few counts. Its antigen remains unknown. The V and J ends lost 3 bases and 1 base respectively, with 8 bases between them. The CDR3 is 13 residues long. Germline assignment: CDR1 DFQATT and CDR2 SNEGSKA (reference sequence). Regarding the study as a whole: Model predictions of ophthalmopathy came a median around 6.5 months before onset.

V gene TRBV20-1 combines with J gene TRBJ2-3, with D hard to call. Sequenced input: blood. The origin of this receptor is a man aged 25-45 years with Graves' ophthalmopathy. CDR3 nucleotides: TGCAGTGCTAGCCAGATGGGCACAGATACGCAGTATTTT. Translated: CSASQMGTDTQYF.